The entry that follows covers one TCR beta chain sequence. CDR1 MNHEY and CDR2 SVGAGI come from the germline V gene. V lost 5 bases to trimming and J lost 7 bases; unmatched junction nucleotides: 5. The CDR3 has 15 residues. Patients with a history of autoimmune disease or on systemic immunosuppression were excluded. Blood draws occurred at baseline, cycle 4 day 1, and cycle 7 day 1. The data were obtained in a study of OX40 agonist ivuxolimab in advanced cancers. The data were produced by immunoSEQ multiplex PCR, yet TCRdb's version contains in-frame clones alone and is incomplete. Altogether approximately 110,000 clones are present, roughly 90% being singletons, with the ten largest covering under 0.95%.

This sequence joins TRBV6-5 and TRBJ2-1, with TRBD2 matching 13 bases. The receptor's source is an adult with an advanced solid tumor such as melanoma, head and neck, liver or kidney cancer. Sequencing used CD4+ or CD8+ T cells sorted from blood, obtained in a trial of the OX40 agonist ivuxolimab. CDR3 sequence reads: CASSGGTSGTNEQFF. The DNA for the CDR3 is TGTGCCAGCAGTGGCGGGACTAGCGGGACTAATGAGCAGTTCTTC.